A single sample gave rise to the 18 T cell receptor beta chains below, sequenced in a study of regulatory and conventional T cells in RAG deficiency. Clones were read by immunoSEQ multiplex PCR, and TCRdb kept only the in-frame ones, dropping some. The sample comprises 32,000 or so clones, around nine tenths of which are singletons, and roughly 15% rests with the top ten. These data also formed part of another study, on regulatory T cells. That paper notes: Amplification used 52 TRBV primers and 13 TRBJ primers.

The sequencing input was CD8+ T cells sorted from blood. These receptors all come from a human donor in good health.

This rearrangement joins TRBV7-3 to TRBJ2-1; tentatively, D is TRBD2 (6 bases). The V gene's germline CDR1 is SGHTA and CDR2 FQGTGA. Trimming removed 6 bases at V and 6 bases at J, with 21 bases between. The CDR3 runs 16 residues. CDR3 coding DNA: TGTGCCAGCAGTATCGGGGGAGCCGTAGCCGCCAATGAGCAGTTCTTC. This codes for CASSIGGAVAANEQFF.

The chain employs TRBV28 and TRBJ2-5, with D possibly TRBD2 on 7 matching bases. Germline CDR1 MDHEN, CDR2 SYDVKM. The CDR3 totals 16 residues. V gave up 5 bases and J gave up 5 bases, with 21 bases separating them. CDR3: CASSPRGASPRETQYF. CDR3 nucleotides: TGTGCCAGCAGTCCTCGGGGGGCCTCCCCGAGGGAGACCCAGTACTTC. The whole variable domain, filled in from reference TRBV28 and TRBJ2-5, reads DVKVTQSSRYLVKRTGEKVFLECVQDMDHENMFWYRQDPGLGLRLIYFSYDVKMKEKGDIPEGYSVSREKKERFSLILESASTNQTSMYLCASSPRGASPRETQYFGPGTRLLVL.

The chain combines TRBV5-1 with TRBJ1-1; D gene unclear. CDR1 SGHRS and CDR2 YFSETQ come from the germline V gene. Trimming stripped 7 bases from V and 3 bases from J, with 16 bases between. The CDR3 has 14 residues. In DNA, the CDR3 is TGCGCCAGCGTACAATCCTATCAGGACACTGAAGCTTTCTTT. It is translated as CASVQSYQDTEAFF. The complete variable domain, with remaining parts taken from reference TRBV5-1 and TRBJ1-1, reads KAGVTQTPRYLIKTRGQQVTLSCSPISGHRSVSWYQQTPGQGLQFLFEYFSETQRNKGNFPGRFSGRQFSNSRSEMNVSTLELGDSALYLCASVQSYQDTEAFFGQGTRLTVV.

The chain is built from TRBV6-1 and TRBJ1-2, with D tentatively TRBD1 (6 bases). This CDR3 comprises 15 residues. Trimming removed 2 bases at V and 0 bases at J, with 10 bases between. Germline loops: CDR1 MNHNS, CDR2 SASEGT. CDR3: CASSEPRGANYGYTF. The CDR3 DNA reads TGTGCCAGCAGTGAACCCAGGGGCGCTAACTATGGCTACACCTTC.

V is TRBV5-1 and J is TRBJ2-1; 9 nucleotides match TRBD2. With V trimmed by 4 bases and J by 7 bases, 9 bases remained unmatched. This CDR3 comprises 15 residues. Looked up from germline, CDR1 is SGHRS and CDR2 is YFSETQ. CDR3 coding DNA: TGCGCCAGCAGCGTGTCCGGGACTAGCACAAATGAGCAGTTCTTC. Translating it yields CASSVSGTSTNEQFF.

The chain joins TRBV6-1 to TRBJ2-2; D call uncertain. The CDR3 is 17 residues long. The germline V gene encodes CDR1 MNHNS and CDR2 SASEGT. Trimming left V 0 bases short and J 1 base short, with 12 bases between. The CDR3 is CASSEAGGRRNTGELFF. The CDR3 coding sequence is TGTGCCAGCAGTGAAGCAGGCGGACGCCGGAACACCGGGGAGCTGTTTTTT.

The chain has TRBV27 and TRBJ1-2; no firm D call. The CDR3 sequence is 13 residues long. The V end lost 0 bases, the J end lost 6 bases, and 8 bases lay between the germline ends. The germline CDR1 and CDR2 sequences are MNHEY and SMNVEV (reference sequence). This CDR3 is CASSLSIGNGYTF. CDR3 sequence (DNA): TGTGCCAGCAGTTTATCGATAGGTAATGGCTACACCTTC.

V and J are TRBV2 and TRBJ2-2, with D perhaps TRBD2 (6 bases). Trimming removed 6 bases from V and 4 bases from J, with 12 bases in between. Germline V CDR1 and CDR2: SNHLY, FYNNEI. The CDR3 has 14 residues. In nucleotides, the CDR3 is TGTGCCAGCAGGGGGAGGACTCGCACCGGGGAGCTGTTTTTT. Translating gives CASRGRTRTGELFF.

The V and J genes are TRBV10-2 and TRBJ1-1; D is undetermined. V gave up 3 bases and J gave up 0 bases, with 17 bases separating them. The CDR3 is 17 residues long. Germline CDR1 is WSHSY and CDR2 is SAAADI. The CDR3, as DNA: TGCGCCAGCAGTGATAATTGGCCCAAGGGCATGAACACTGAAGCTTTCTTT. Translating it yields CASSDNWPKGMNTEAFF.

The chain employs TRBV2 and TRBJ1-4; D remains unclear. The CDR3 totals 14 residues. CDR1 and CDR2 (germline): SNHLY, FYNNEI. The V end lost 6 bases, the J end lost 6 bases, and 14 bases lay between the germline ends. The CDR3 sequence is CASRRDRSDEKLFF. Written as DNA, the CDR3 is TGTGCCAGCAGGAGAGATAGGTCGGATGAAAAACTGTTTTTT.

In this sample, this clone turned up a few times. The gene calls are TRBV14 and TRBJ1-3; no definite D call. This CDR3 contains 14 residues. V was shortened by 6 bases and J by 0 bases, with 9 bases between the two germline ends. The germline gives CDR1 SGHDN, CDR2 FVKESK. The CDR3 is CASRNGPSGNTIYF. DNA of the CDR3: TGTGCCAGCAGGAACGGCCCCTCTGGAAACACCATATATTTT.

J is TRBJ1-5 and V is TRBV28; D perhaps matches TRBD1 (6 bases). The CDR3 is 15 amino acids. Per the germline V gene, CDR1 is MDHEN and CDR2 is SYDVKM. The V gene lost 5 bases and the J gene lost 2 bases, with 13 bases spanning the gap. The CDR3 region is CASSPTGRGNQPQHF. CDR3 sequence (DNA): TGTGCCAGCAGTCCCACAGGGAGAGGCAATCAGCCCCAGCATTTT.

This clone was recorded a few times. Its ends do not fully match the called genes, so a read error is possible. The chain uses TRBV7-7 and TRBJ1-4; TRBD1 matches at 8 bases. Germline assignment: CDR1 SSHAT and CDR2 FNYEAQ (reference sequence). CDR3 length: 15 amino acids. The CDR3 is CASSRRPGGNEKLFF. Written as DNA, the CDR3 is TGTGCTAGCAGCCGAAGGCCAGGGGGCAATGAAAAACTGTTTTTT.

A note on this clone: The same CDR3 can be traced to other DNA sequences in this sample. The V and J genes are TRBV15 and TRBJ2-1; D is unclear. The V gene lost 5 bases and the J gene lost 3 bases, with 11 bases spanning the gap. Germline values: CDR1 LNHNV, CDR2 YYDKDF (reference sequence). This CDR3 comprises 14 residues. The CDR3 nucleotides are TGTGCCACCAGCTCAACGGTGTTCTACAATGAGCAGTTCTTC. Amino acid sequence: CATSSTVFYNEQFF.

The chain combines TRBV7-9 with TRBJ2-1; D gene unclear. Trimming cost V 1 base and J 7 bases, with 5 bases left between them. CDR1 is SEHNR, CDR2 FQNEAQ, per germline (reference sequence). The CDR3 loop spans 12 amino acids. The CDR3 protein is CASSLDGNEQFF. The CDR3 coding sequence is TGTGCCAGCAGCTTAGACGGTAATGAGCAGTTCTTC.

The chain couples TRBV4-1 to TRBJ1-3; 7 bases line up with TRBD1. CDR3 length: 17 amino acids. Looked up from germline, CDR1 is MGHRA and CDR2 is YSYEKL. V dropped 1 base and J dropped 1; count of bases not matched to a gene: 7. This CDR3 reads CASSQVPQTGSGNTIYF. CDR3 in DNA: TGCGCCAGCAGCCAAGTCCCTCAGACAGGGTCTGGAAACACCATATATTTT.

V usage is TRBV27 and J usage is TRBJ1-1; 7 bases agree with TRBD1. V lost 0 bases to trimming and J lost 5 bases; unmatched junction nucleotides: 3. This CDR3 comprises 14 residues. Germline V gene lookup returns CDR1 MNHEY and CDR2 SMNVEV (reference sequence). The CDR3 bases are TGTGCCAGCAGTTTATCACAGGGGATGACTGAAGCTTTCTTT. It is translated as CASSLSQGMTEAFF.

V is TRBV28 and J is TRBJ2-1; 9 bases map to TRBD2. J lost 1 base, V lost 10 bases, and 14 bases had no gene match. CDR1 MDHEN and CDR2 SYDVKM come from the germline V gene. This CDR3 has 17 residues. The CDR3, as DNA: TGTGCCACCGCAGGAGTTAGCGGGAGTTTTTCCTACAATGAGCAGTTCTTC. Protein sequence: CATAGVSGSFSYNEQFF. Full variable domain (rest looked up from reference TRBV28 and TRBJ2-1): DVKVTQSSRYLVKRTGEKVFLECVQDMDHENMFWYRQDPGLGLRLIYFSYDVKMKEKGDIPEGYSVSREKKERFSLILESASTNQTSMYLCATAGVSGSFSYNEQFFGPGTRLTVL.